The 19 T cell receptor beta chains listed next were all sequenced from one sample in a study of blood T cell repertoires in COVID-19. Clones were sequenced by immunoSEQ multiplex PCR, and TCRdb holds only the in-frame ones, with some missing. The table lists under 300,000 clones, approximately 90% of them singletons. Sequenced material: peripheral blood. The source is a middle-aged woman who had recovered from COVID-19.

Details on this clone: At one boundary the junction diverges from the germline segment, which might be a read error. The rearrangement links TRBV7-9 to TRBJ1-3; 7 bases line up with TRBD1. This CDR3 is built from 17 residues. Germline assignment: CDR1 SEHNR and CDR2 FQNEAQ (reference sequence). For the CDR3, the DNA is TGTGCCAGCAGCCTTGGACAGGCAGAGGGCTCTGGAAGCACCATATATTTT. Translating it yields CASSLGQAEGSGSTIYF.

The genes are TRBV13 and TRBJ1-5; 9 nucleotides line up with TRBD1. Germline loops: CDR1 PRHDT, CDR2 FYEKMQ (reference sequence). Trimming cost V 5 bases and J 3 bases; bases outside gene matches: 8. The CDR3 contains 16 residues. CDR3 region: CASSLRQGGNNQPQHF. As DNA, the CDR3 is TGTGCCAGCAGCCTCCGACAGGGGGGGAACAATCAGCCCCAGCATTTT. Combining the CDR3 with reference TRBV13 and TRBJ1-5 gives the whole variable domain AAGVIQSPRHLIKEKRETATLKCYPIPRHDTVYWYQQGPGQDPQFLISFYEKMQSDKGSIPDRFSAQQFSDYHSELNMSSLELGDSALYFCASSLRQGGNNQPQHFGDGTRLSIL.

V usage is TRBV10-3 and J usage is TRBJ2-1; tentatively, D is TRBD1 (6 bases). Germline V gene lookup returns CDR1 ENHRY and CDR2 SYGVKD. V was clipped by 3 bases and J by 9 bases, with 15 bases between them. The CDR3 has 14 residues. The CDR3 bases are TGTGCCATCAGTGAATTACAGGGTAGAAGTGAGCAGTTCTTC. As protein: CAISELQGRSEQFF.

The V and J genes are TRBV25-1 and TRBJ1-5; no clear D. Germline V gene lookup returns CDR1 MGHDK and CDR2 SYGVNS. Trimming took off 2 bases at V and 4 bases at J, with 12 bases between the two ends. The CDR3 runs to 15 residues. Here the CDR3 DNA reads TGTGCCAGCAGTGAAGGGCCAATTTCTAATCAGCCCCAGCATTTT. Encoded protein: CASSEGPISNQPQHF. Combining the CDR3 with reference TRBV25-1 and TRBJ1-5 gives the whole variable domain EADIYQTPRYLVIGTGKKITLECSQTMGHDKMYWYQQDPGMELHLIHYSYGVNSTEKGDLSSESTVSRIRTEHFPLTLESARPSHTSQYLCASSEGPISNQPQHFGDGTRLSIL.

V usage is TRBV9 and J usage is TRBJ2-7; 8 nucleotides line up with TRBD2. The V gene end was trimmed by 4 bases and the J gene end by 3 bases; junction bases not matched to a gene: 9. The germline V gene encodes CDR1 SGDLS and CDR2 YYNGEE. The CDR3 has 15 amino acids. In DNA form, the CDR3 reads TGTGCCAGCAGCCCCGCCGGGGCGGGAGGCTACGAGCAGTACTTC. Its translation is CASSPAGAGGYEQYF.

This chain links TRBV12-5 with TRBJ2-7, with 7 bases that match TRBD2. CDR1 and CDR2 (germline): LGHNT, FRNRAP. This CDR3 region has 17 residues. V dropped 0 bases and J dropped 0; count of bases not matched to a gene: 8. CDR3 region: CASGLVLGRESSYEQYF. DNA of the CDR3: TGTGCTAGTGGTTTGGTACTGGGGCGGGAGAGCTCCTACGAGCAGTACTTC.

The gene calls are TRBV9 and TRBJ1-3; TRBD1 aligns across 7 bases. The CDR3 contains 14 residues. Germline-derived CDR1 and CDR2 are SGDLS and YYNGEE. Trimming cost V 3 bases and J 3 bases; bases outside gene matches: 3. In nucleotides, the CDR3 is TGTGCCAGCAGCGCCGACAGGGTTGGAAACACCATATATTTT. It is translated as CASSADRVGNTIYF.

The chain couples TRBV6-4 to TRBJ1-6; no definite D call. V dropped 8 bases and J dropped 7 bases, with 9 bases sitting between them. The germline gives CDR1 MRHNA, CDR2 SNTAGT. The length of the CDR3 is 12 residues. CDR3 loop: CASPRLNSPLHF. CDR3 coding DNA: TGTGCCAGCCCCAGACTCAATTCACCCCTCCACTTT.

The gene calls are TRBV7-3 and TRBJ2-3; 13 bases map to TRBD2. The germline CDR1 and CDR2 sequences are SGHTA and FQGTGA. Unmatched junction bases numbered 5, after V lost 4 bases and J lost 4 bases. The CDR3 runs to 16 residues. The CDR3 nucleotides read TGTGCCAGCAGCTCACAACTAGCGGGAGGGCCAGATACGCAGTATTTT. Protein product: CASSSQLAGGPDTQYF.

This clone was observed once. The rearrangement links TRBV19 to TRBJ2-7; possible D gene TRBD2, 7 bases. V was trimmed by 0 bases and J by 6 bases, leaving 12 bases between them. The CDR3 sequence is 14 residues long. Looked up from germline, CDR1 is LNHDA and CDR2 is SQIVND (reference sequence). The CDR3 DNA sequence: TGTGCCAGTAGTATAGAGGGGGGGCGATTCGAGCAGTACTTC. It yields the protein CASSIEGGRFEQYF.

This rearrangement joins TRBV15 to TRBJ2-2; the match to TRBD2 covers 7 bases. V shed 3 bases and J 6 bases; nucleotides not matched to a gene: 10. This CDR3 is built from 16 residues. Germline loops: CDR1 LNHNV, CDR2 YYDKDF (reference sequence). CDR3 in DNA: TGTGCCACCAGCAGGGGGGGGTCCCGGGGCGCCGGGGAGCTGTTTTTT. Its translation: CATSRGGSRGAGELFF.

The V call is TRBV7-9, the J call TRBJ1-2; D is unclear. The length of the CDR3 is 13 residues. Deletions cut 5 bases from V and 5 bases from J, with 12 bases between. The germline V gene encodes CDR1 SEHNR and CDR2 FQNEAQ (reference sequence). The CDR3 reads CASSPSAKYGYTF. The CDR3, as DNA: TGTGCCAGCAGCCCGTCTGCGAAGTATGGCTACACCTTC.

The chain has TRBV6-5 and TRBJ2-1, with 7 nucleotides matching TRBD2. This CDR3 has 14 amino acids. The germline gives CDR1 MNHEY, CDR2 SVGAGI. The junction had 7 bases not matched to a gene; V was cut back by 6 bases and J by 5 bases. CDR3 coding DNA: TGTGCCAGCAGGTACAGCGGGGCGGACAATGAGCAGTTCTTC. Translated, it gives CASRYSGADNEQFF.

The genes are TRBV14 and TRBJ1-4; unclear D gene. This CDR3 contains 15 residues. V lost 4 bases and J lost 8, with 17 bases in between. Germline assignment: CDR1 SGHDN and CDR2 FVKESK. CDR3: CASSRPGPRREKLFF. The DNA for the CDR3 is TGTGCCAGCAGCCGTCCGGGCCCAAGGAGGGAAAAACTGTTTTTT.

The chain employs TRBV27 and TRBJ2-7; D may be TRBD1 (5 bases). This CDR3 region has 13 residues. Germline V gives CDR1 MNHEY, CDR2 SMNVEV (reference sequence). Trimming cost V 3 bases and J 1 base, with 7 bases left between them. The CDR3 loop reads CASSLTVSYEQYF. The DNA of the CDR3 is TGTGCCAGCAGTTTGACAGTATCCTACGAGCAGTACTTC.

V is TRBV4-1 and J is TRBJ2-1, with 8 nucleotides matching TRBD2. V was clipped by 1 base and J by 8 bases; unmatched bases: 10. From germline, CDR1 is MGHRA and CDR2 YSYEKL. There are 16 residues in the CDR3. The CDR3 sequence: CASSQGRAGGLDEQFF. The CDR3 region has the DNA TGCGCCAGCAGCCAAGGGCGTGCGGGGGGCCTAGATGAGCAGTTCTTC.

This clone has ten or more counts. This chain uses TRBV19 with TRBJ1-1; possibly TRBD1 for D (5 bases). The germline V and J ends were trimmed by 5 bases and 3 bases, with 10 bases remaining between them. Per the germline V gene, CDR1 is LNHDA and CDR2 is SQIVND (reference sequence). The CDR3 has 13 amino acids. The CDR3 DNA sequence: TGTGCCAGTAGTCTCGTAGGGGACACTGAAGCTTTCTTT. Amino acid sequence: CASSLVGDTEAFF. Filled out from reference TRBV19 and TRBJ1-1, the complete variable domain reads DGGITQSPKYLFRKEGQNVTLSCEQNLNHDAMYWYRQDPGQGLRLIYYSQIVNDFQKGDIAEGYSVSREKKESFPLTVTSAQKNPTAFYLCASSLVGDTEAFFGQGTRLTVV.

V is TRBV4-1 and J is TRBJ2-2, with TRBD2 matching over 7 bases. V dropped 4 bases and J dropped 1; count of bases not matched to a gene: 9. This CDR3 is 17 amino acids long. CDR1 and CDR2 (germline): MGHRA, YSYEKL. The CDR3 region is CASSLLAASGNTGELFF. The CDR3 region has the DNA TGCGCCAGCAGCCTTTTGGCAGCTAGCGGGAACACCGGGGAGCTGTTTTTT.

The V gene is TRBV20-1, the J gene TRBJ2-1, with 9 bases lining up with TRBD1. Germline-derived CDR1 and CDR2 are DFQATT and SNEGSKA (reference sequence). The length of the CDR3 is 14 residues. Unmatched junction bases numbered 8, after V lost 3 bases and J lost 8 bases. CDR3 residues: CSASPLTGGDEQFF. CDR3 DNA: TGCAGTGCTAGTCCCTTGACAGGGGGAGATGAGCAGTTCTTC.